This T cell receptor beta chain was found in a study of blood T cells in healthy people across ages. The authors ran a second PCR of about 7 to 11 cycles using a sample-barcoded 5' primer and a J-beta primer mix. TCRdb called the 5' RACE reads again in MiXCR, with one record for every CDR3 protein. The table lists approximately 690,000 distinct CDR3 sequences, roughly 53% of them singletons, with around 37% in the top ten. Germline V gene sequence: CDR1 SGHRS, CDR2 YFSETQ. The CDR3 sequence is 15 residues long. Germline trimming cut 2 bases from V and 4 bases from J; bases unmatched to any gene: 8. Investigators took around 11 milliliters of peripheral blood from every donor. Each sample used at least 7 million PBMCs. Extraction yielded at least 5 micrograms of total RNA per sample.

Material for sequencing was blood. This clonotype was sampled from a man in his fifties or sixties in good health. The chain combines TRBV5-1 with TRBJ1-2; TRBD1 matches 7 bases. The CDR3 protein is CASSFTGESGYGYTF. The CDR3 DNA is TGCGCCAGCAGCTTTACAGGGGAATCAGGCTATGGCTACACCTTC.